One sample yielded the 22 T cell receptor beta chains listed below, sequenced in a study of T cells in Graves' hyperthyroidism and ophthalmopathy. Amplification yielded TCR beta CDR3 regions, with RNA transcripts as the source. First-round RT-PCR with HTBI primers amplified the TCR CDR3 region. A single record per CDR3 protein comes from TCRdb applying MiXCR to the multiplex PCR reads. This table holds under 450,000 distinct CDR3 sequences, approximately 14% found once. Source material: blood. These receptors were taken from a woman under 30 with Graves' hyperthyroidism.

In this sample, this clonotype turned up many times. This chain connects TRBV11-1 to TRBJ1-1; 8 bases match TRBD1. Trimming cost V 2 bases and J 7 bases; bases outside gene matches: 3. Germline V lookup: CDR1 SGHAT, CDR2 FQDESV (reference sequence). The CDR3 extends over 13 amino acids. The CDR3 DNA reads TGTGCCAGCAGCTTACTAGACAGGGGTGAAGCTTTCTTT. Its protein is CASSLLDRGEAFF.

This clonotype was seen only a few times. The CDR3 DNA sequence: TGTGCCAGCAGCGTAGGTCGCGAGGGGGGGCCCCAGCATTTT. As protein: CASSVGREGGPQHF. The gene calls are TRBV9 and TRBJ1-5, with D possibly TRBD1 on 6 matching bases. Germline V lookup: CDR1 SGDLS, CDR2 YYNGEE. The CDR3 has 14 residues. Between the trimmed V and J ends, which lost 0 bases and 9 bases, there was a span of 13 bases.

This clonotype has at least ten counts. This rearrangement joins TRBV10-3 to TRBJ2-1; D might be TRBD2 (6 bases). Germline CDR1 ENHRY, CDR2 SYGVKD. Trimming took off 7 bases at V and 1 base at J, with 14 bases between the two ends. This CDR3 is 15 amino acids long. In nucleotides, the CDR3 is TGTGCCATCACCCCGGCCGGGGGTTCCTACAATGAGCAGTTCTTC. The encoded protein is CAITPAGGSYNEQFF.

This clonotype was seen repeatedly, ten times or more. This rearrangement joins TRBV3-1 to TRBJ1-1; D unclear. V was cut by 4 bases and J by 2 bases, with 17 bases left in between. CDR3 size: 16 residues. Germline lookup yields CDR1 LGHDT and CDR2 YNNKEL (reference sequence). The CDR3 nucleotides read TGTGCCAGCAGCCCCCTCCGGAGGAGCCTCAACACTGAAGCTTTCTTT. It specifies CASSPLRRSLNTEAFF.

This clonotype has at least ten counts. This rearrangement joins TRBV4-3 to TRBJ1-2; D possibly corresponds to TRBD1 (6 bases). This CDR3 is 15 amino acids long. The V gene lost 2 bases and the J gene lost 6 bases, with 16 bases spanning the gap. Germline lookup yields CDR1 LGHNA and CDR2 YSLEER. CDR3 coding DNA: TGCGCCAGCAGCCAAATGGAGGGGACATCGGATGGCTACACCTTC. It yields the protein CASSQMEGTSDGYTF.

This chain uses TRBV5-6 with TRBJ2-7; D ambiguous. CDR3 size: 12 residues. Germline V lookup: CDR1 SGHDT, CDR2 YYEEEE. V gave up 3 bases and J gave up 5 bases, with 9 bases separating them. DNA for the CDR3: TGTGCCAGCAGCTCCTTGGGCCACGAGCAGTACTTC. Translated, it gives CASSSLGHEQYF. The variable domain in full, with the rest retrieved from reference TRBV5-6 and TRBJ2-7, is DAGVTQSPTHLIKTRGQQVTLRCSPKSGHDTVSWYQQALGQGPQFIFQYYEEEERQRGNFPDRFSGHQFPNYSSELNVNALLLGDSALYLCASSSLGHEQYFGPGTRLTVT.

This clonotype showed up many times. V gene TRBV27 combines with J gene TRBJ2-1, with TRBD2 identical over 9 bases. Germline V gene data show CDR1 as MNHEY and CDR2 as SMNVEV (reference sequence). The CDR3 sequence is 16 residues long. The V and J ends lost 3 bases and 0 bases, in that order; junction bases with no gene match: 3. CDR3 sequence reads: CASSFGRGGSYNEQFF. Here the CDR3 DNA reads TGTGCCAGCAGTTTCGGGCGGGGGGGCTCCTACAATGAGCAGTTCTTC.

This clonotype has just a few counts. The CDR3 nucleotides read TGTGCCAGCAGTGAAGAAGGGGAACTCTCTGGAAACACCATATATTTT. Amino acid sequence: CASSEEGELSGNTIYF. This chain joins TRBV6-1 and TRBJ1-3; TRBD1 is a possible D gene (5 bases). This CDR3 is 16 amino acids long. Trimming cost V 1 base and J 0 bases, with 10 bases left between them. The V gene's germline CDR1 is MNHNS and CDR2 SASEGT.

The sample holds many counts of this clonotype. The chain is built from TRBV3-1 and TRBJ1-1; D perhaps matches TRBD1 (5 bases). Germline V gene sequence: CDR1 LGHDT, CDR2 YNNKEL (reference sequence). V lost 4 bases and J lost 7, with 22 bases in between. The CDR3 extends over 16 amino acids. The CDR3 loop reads CASSRLSGTGGNEAFF. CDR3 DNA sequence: TGTGCCAGCAGCCGACTATCCGGGACGGGCGGGAATGAAGCTTTCTTT.

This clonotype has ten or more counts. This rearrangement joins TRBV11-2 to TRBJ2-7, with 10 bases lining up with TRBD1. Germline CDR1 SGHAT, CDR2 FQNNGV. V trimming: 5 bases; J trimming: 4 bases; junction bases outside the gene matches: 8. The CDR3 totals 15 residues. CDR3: CASSQGTGVQYEQYF. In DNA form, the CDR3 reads TGTGCCAGCAGCCAAGGGACAGGGGTTCAGTACGAGCAGTACTTC.

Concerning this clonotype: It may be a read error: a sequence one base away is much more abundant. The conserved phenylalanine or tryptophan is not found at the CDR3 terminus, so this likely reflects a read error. CDR3 DNA: TGTGCCAGCAGTTCCGACGGAACCTACGAGCAGTACCTC. Its translation is CASSSDGTYEQYL. The rearrangement uses TRBV2 and TRBJ2-7; D not resolved. The CDR3 totals 13 residues. Germline values: CDR1 SNHLY, CDR2 FYNNEI. V dropped 5 bases and J dropped 2 bases, with 10 bases sitting between them.

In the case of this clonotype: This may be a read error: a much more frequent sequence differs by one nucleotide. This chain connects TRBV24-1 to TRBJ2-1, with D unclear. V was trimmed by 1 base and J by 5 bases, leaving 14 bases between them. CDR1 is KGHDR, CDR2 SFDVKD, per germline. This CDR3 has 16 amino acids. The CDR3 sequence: CATSDFSEDVDNEQFF. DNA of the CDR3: TGTGCCACCAGTGATTTTTCCGAGGACGTAGACAATGAGCAGTTCTTC.

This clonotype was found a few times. CDR3 DNA: TGTGCCAGCAGTTTTTTAGGACCCGGGGAGCTGTTTTTT. Protein sequence: CASSFLGPGELFF. The chain combines TRBV12-3 or TRBV12-4 with TRBJ2-2; D uncertain. The CDR3 consists of 13 residues. The V and J ends lost 3 bases and 6 bases respectively, with 8 bases between them.

The CDR3 DNA is TGCAGTGCTGGACAACCGGGGGGAAAGACCTACAATGAGCAGTTCTTC. This sequence encodes CSAGQPGGKTYNEQFF. V usage is TRBV20-1 and J usage is TRBJ2-1, with 7 bases aligning to TRBD2. The CDR3 runs 16 residues. Germline V lookup: CDR1 DFQATT, CDR2 SNEGSKA (reference sequence). With 5 bases clipped from V and 2 bases from J, the junction kept 12 bases outside the gene matches.

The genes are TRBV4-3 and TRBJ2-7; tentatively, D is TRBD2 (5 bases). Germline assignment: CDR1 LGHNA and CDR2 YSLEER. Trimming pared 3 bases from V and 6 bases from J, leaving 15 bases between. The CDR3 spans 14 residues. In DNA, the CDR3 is TGCGCCAGCAGCCATTGCGGAGGCTCGTGCGAGCAGTACTTC. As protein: CASSHCGGSCEQYF.

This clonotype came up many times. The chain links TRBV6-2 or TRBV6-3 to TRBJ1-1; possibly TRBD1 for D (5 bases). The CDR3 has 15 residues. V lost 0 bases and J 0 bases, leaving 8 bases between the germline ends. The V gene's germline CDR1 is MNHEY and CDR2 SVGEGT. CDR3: CASSYSGGLNTEAFF. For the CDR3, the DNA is TGTGCCAGCAGTTACTCGGGGGGTTTGAACACTGAAGCTTTCTTT.

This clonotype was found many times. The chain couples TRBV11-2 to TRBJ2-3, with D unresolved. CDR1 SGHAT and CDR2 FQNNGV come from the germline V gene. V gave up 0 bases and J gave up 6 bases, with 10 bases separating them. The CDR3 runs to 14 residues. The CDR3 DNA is TGTGCCAGCAGCTTAGATTCTTTTAGGGATACGCAGTATTTT. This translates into CASSLDSFRDTQYF.

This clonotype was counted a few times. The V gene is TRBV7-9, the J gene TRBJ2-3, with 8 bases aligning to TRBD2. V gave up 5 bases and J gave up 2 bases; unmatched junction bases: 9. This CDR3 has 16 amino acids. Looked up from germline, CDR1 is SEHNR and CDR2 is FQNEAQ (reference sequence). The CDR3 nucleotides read TGTGCCAGCAGCGAAAGGGTAGCGGGGACCACAGATACGCAGTATTTT. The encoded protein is CASSERVAGTTDTQYF. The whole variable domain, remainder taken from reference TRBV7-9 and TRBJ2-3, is DTGVSQNPRHKITKRGQNVTFRCDPISEHNRLYWYRQTLGQGPEFLTYFQNEAQLEKSRLLSDRFSAERPKGSFSTLEIQRTEQGDSAMYLCASSERVAGTTDTQYFGPGTRLTVL.

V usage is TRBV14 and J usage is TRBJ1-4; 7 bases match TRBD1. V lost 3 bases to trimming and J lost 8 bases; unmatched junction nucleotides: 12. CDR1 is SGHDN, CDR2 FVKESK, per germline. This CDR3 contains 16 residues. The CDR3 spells CASSHGRQGRAEKLFF. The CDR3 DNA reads TGTGCCAGCAGCCATGGTCGACAGGGACGGGCAGAAAAACTGTTTTTT. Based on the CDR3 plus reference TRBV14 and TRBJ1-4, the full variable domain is EAGVTQFPSHSVIEKGQTVTLRCDPISGHDNLYWYRRVMGKEIKFLLHFVKESKQDESGMPNNRFLAERTGGTYSTLKVQPAELEDSGVYFCASSHGRQGRAEKLFFGSGTQLSVL.

CDR3 protein: CASSLPGGAGELFF. The CDR3 DNA follows: TGTGCCAGCAGCTTACCGGGGGGCGCCGGGGAGCTGTTTTTT. V usage is TRBV7-2 and J usage is TRBJ2-2; a possible D gene is TRBD2 (7 bases). The CDR3 is made up of 14 amino acids. V lost 2 bases to trimming and J lost 6 bases, with 10 bases between them. The germline V gene has CDR1 SGHTA and CDR2 FQGNSA.

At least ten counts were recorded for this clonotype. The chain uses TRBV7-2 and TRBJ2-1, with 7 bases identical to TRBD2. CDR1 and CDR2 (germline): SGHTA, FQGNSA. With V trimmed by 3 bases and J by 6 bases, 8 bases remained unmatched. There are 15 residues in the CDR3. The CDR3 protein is CASSFLREASNEQFF. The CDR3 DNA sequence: TGTGCCAGCAGCTTTCTCCGGGAGGCCTCCAATGAGCAGTTCTTC.

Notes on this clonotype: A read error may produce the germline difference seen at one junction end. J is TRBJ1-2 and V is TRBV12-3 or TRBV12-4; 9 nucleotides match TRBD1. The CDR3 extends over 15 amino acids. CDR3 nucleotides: TGTGCCAGCGGTTTTCGGGACAGGGCACAAAGCGGCTACACCTTC. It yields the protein CASGFRDRAQSGYTF.